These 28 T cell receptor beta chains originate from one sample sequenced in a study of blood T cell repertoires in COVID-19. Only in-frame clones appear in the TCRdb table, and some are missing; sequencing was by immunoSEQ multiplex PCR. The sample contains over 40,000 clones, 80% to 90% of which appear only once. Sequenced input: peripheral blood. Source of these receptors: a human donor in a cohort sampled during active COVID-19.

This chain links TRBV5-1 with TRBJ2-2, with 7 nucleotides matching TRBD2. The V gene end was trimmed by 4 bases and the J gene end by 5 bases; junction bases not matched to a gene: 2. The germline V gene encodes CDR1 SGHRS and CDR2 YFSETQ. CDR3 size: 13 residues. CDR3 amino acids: CASSRRETGELFF. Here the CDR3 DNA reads TGCGCCAGCAGCAGGCGGGAGACCGGGGAGCTGTTTTTT.

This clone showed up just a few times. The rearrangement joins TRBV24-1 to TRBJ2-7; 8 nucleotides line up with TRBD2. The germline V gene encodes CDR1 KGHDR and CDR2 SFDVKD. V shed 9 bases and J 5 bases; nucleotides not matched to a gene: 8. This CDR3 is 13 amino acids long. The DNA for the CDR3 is TGTGCCACCGAGGTGGCGGGGGGCGACGAGCAGTACTTC. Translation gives CATEVAGGDEQYF.

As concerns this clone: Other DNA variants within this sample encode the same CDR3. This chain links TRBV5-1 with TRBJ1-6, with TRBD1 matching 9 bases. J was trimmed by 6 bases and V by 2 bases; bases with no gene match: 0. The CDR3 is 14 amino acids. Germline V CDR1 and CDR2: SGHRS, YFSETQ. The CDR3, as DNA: TGCGCCAGCAGCTTACAGGGGGCTAATTCACCCCTCCACTTT. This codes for CASSLQGANSPLHF.

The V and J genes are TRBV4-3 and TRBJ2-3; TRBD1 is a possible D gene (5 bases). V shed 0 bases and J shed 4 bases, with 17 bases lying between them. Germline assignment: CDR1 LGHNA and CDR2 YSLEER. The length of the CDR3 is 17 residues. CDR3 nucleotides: TGCGCCAGCAGCCAAGATTTGACAGCCGTATTCTCAGATACGCAGTATTTT. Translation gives CASSQDLTAVFSDTQYF.

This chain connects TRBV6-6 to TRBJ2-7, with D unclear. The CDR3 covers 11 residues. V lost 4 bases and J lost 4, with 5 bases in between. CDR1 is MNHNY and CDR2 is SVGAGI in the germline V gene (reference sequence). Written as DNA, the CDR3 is TGTGCCAGCAGTTCCCAATACGAGCAGTACTTC. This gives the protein CASSSQYEQYF.

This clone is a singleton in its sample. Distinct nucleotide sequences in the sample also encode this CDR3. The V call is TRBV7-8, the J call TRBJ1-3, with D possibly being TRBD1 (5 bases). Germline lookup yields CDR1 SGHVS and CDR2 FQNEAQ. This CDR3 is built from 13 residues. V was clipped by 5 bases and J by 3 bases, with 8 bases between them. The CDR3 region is CASSRGGGNTIYF. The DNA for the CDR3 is TGTGCCAGCAGCCGGGGGGGTGGAAACACCATATATTTT.

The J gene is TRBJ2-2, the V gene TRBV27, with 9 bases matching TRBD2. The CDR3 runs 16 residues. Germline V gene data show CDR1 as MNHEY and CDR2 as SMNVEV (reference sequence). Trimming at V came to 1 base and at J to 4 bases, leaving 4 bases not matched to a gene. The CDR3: CASSLWAGGPTGELFF. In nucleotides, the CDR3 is TGTGCCAGCAGTTTATGGGCGGGAGGGCCCACCGGGGAGCTGTTTTTT.

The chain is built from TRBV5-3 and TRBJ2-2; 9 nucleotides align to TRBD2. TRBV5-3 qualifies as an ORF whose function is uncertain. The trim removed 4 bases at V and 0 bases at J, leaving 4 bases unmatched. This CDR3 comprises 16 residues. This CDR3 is CARSLAGGPNTGELFF. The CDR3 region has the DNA TGTGCCAGAAGCCTGGCGGGAGGGCCGAACACCGGGGAGCTGTTTTTT.

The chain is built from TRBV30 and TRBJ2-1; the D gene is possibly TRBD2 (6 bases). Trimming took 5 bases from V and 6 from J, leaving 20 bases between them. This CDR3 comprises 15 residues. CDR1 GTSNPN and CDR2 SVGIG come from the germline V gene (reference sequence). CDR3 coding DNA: TGTGCCTGGGGGGTACCACGGGGACTCCGCAATGAGCAGTTCTTC. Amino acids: CAWGVPRGLRNEQFF. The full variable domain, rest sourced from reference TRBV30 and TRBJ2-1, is SQTIHQWPATLVQPVGSPLSLECTVEGTSNPNLYWYRQAAGRGLQLLFYSVGIGQISSEVPQNLSASRPQDRQFILSSKKLLLSDSGFYLCAWGVPRGLRNEQFFGPGTRLTVL.

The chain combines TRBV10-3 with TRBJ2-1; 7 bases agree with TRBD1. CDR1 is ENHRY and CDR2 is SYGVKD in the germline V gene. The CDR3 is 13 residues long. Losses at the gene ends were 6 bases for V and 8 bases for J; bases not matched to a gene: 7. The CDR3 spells CAISSTGYDEQFF. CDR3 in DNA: TGTGCCATCAGCTCGACAGGGTACGATGAGCAGTTCTTC.

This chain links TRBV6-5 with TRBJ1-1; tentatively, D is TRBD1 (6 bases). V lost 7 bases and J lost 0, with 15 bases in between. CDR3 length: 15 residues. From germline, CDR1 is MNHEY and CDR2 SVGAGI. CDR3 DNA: TGTGCCAGCAACCAAGGGACATTAATGAACACTGAAGCTTTCTTT. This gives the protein CASNQGTLMNTEAFF.

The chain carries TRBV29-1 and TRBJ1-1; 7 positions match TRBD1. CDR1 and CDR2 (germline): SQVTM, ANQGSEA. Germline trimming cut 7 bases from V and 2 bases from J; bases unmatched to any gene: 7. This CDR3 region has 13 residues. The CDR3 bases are TGCAGCGGGACGGGACAGTTCAACACTGAAGCTTTCTTT. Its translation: CSGTGQFNTEAFF.

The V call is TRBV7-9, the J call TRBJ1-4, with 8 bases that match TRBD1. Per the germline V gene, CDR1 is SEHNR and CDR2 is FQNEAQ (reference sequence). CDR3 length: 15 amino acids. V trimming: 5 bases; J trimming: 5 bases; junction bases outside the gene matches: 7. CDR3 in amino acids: CASSGGQGLNEKLFF. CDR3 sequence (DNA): TGTGCCAGCAGCGGAGGACAGGGACTGAATGAAAAACTGTTTTTT.

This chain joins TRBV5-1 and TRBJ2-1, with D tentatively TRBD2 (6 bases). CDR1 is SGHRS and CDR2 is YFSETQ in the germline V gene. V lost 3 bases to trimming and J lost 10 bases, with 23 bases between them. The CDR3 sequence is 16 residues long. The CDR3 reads CASSSAPGTPSEEQFF. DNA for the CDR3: TGCGCCAGCAGCTCGGCCCCCGGGACTCCGTCTGAGGAGCAGTTCTTC.

The CDR3 loop is CASSGLGAVNTEAFF. The CDR3 DNA reads as TGCGCCAGCAGCGGCCTGGGGGCCGTGAACACTGAAGCTTTCTTT. The rearrangement uses TRBV5-1 and TRBJ1-1, with a possible D match to TRBD1 (6 bases). Germline V CDR1 and CDR2: SGHRS, YFSETQ. Deletions cut 4 bases from V and 0 bases from J, with 13 bases between. The CDR3 spans 15 residues.

The CDR3 bases are TGTGCCAGCAGTTCCGGGACAGGGCTGACAGATACGCAGTATTTT. This codes for CASSSGTGLTDTQYF. The rearrangement uses TRBV6-6 and TRBJ2-3; 9 bases match TRBD1. The CDR3 runs to 15 residues. Unmatched junction bases numbered 5, after V lost 4 bases and J lost 3 bases. Germline V gene lookup returns CDR1 MNHNY and CDR2 SVGAGI (reference sequence).

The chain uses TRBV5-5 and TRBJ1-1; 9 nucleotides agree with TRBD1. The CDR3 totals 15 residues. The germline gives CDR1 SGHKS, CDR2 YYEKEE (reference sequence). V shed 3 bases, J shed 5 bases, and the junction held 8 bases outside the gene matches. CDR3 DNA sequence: TGTGCCAGCAGCTCACAGGGGGCAGGACGAACTGAAGCTTTCTTT. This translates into CASSSQGAGRTEAFF.

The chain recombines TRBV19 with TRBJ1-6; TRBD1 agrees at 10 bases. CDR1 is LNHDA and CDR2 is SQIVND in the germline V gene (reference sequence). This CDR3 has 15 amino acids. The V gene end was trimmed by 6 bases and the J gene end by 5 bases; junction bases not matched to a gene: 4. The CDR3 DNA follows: TGTGCCAGTAGCCCGGGACAGGGGAATAATTCACCCCTCCACTTT. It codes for CASSPGQGNNSPLHF.

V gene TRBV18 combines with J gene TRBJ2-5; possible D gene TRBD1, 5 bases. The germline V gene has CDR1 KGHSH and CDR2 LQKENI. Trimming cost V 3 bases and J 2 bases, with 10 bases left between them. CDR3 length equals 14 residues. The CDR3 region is CASSPLQGQETQYF. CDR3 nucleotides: TGTGCCAGCTCACCCCTTCAGGGTCAAGAGACCCAGTACTTC. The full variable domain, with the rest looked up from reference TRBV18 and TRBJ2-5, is NAGVMQNPRHLVRRRGQEARLRCSPMKGHSHVYWYRQLPEEGLKFMVYLQKENIIDESGMPKERFSAEFPKEGPSILRIQQVVRGDSAAYFCASSPLQGQETQYFGPGTRLLVL.

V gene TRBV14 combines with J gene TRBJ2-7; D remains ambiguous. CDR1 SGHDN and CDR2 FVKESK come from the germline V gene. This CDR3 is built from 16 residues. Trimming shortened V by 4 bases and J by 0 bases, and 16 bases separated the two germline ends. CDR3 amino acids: CASSPLGVAGSYEQYF. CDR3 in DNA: TGTGCCAGCAGCCCCCTTGGAGTCGCCGGCTCCTACGAGCAGTACTTC.

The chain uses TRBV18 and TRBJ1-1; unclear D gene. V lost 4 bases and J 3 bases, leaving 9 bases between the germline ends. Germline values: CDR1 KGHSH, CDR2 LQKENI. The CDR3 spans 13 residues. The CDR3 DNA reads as TGTGCCAGCTCACGGGAGGTTGACACTGAAGCTTTCTTT. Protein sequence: CASSREVDTEAFF.

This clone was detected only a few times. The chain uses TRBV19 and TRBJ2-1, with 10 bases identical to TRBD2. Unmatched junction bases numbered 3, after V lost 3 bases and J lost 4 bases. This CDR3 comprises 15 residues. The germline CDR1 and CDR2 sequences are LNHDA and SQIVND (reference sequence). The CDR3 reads CASSMSSGGYNEQFF. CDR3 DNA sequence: TGTGCCAGTAGTATGAGTAGCGGGGGGTACAATGAGCAGTTCTTC.

The CDR3 loop reads CASSQVGAGGFVGELFF. DNA of the CDR3: TGTGCCAGCAGCCAAGTTGGTGCGGGAGGGTTTGTCGGGGAGCTGTTTTTT. The rearrangement links TRBV3-1 (or the pseudogene TRBV3-2) to TRBJ2-2; 9 nucleotides agree with TRBD2. J lost 7 bases, V lost 1 base, and 10 bases had no gene match. The V gene's germline CDR1 is LGHDT and CDR2 YNNKEL (reference sequence). This CDR3 contains 17 residues.

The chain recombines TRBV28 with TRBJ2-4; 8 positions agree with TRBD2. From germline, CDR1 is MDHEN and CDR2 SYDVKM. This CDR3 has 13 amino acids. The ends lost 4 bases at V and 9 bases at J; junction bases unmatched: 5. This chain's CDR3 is CASSSTSVSIQYF. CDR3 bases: TGTGCCAGCAGTTCGACTAGCGTAAGCATTCAGTACTTC.

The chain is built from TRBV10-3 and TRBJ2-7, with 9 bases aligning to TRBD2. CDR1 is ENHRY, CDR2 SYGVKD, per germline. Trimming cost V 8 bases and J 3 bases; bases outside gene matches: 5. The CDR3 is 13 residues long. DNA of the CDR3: TGTGCCATCTGTGCTAGCGGGGACTACGAGCAGTACTTC. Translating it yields CAICASGDYEQYF.

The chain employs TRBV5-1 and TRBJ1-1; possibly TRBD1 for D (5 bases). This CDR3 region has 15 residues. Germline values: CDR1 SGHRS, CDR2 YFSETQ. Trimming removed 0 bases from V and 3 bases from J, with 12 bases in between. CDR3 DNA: TGCGCCAGCAGCTTGGATTCAGGGAGGGACACTGAAGCTTTCTTT. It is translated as CASSLDSGRDTEAFF.

CDR3 sequence: CASSRLAGTRDEQFF. As DNA, the CDR3 is TGTGCCAGCAGCCGACTAGCGGGCACCCGGGATGAGCAGTTCTTC. The V call is TRBV6-5, the J call TRBJ2-1, with 10 bases lining up with TRBD2. This CDR3 has 15 amino acids. Per germline, CDR1 MNHEY and CDR2 SVGAGI. The V gene end was trimmed by 6 bases and the J gene end by 8 bases; junction bases not matched to a gene: 10.

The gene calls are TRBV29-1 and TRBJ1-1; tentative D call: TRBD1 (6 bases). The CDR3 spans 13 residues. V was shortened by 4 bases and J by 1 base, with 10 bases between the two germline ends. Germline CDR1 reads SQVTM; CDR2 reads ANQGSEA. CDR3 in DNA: TGCAGCGTTGCCACAGGGAGGAACACTGAAGCTTTCTTT. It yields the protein CSVATGRNTEAFF.